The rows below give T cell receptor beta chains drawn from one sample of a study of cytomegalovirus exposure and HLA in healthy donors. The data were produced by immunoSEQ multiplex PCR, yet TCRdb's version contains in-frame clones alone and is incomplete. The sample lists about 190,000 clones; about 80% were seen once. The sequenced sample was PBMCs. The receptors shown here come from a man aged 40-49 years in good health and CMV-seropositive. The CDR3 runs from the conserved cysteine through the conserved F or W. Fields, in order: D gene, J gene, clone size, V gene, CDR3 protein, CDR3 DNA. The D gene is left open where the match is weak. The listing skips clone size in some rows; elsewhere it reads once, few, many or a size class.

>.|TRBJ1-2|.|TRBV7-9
CASSLTGTPKGGYTF
TGTGCCAGCAGCCTAACCGGGACTCCCAAGGGGGGCTACACCTTC
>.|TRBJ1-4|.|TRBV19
CASSPRTAGNEKLFF
TGTGCCAGTAGTCCTCGGACAGCCGGGAATGAAAAACTGTTTTTT
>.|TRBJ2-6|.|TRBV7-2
CASSLGGRLSSGANVLTF
TGTGCCAGCAGCTTAGGTGGCAGACTAAGCTCTGGGGCCAACGTCCTGACTTTC
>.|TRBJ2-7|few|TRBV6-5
CASSRASDIYEQYF
TGTGCCAGCAGTAGGGCTAGCGACATCTACGAGCAGTACTTC
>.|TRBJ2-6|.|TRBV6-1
CASIGLRGGANVLTF
TGTGCCAGCATCGGACTGCGGGGTGGGGCCAACGTCCTGACTTTC
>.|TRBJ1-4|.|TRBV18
CASSPLEGPATNEKLFF
TGTGCCAGCTCACCATTGGAGGGTCCCGCAACTAATGAAAAACTGTTTTTT
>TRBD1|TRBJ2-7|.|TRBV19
CATSQQGSSYEQYF
TGTGCCACGTCGCAACAGGGGTCGTCCTACGAGCAGTACTTC
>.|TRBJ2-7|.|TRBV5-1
CASSGASGQTYEQYF
TGCGCCAGCAGTGGGGCTTCGGGACAAACCTACGAGCAGTACTTC
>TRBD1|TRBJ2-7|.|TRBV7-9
CVSRLTGTGGGEQYF
TGTGTCAGCAGATTGACCGGGACAGGGGGAGGCGAGCAGTACTTC
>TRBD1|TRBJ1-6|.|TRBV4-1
CASSQAQGVVTTPNSPLHF
TGCGCCAGCAGCCAAGCACAGGGGGTCGTTACCACCCCTAATTCACCCCTCCACTTT
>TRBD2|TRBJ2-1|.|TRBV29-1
CSVGLAGSEQFF
TGCAGCGTAGGACTAGCGGGTTCTGAGCAGTTCTTC
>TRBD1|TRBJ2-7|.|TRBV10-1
CASTPGQATEVTYEQYF
TGCGCCAGTACCCCGGGACAGGCCACCGAAGTCACCTACGAGCAGTACTTC